The 19 T cell receptor beta chains below were found in one sample sequenced in a study of long-term antiretroviral therapy in people with HIV. immunoSEQ v3.0 was run at survey level. The protocol was immunoSEQ multiplex PCR, while the TCRdb copy is restricted to in-frame clones and leaves out a portion. The repertoire holds around 30,000 clones, with around nine tenths as singletons. Material: unsorted PBMCs, obtained 0.5 years after starting antiretroviral therapy. Receptors originate from a woman aged 18-29 years with HIV.

The chain links TRBV10-3 to TRBJ2-2, with no clear D. Germline CDR1 and CDR2: ENHRY and SYGVKD. Trimming left V 2 bases short and J 0 bases short, with 7 bases between. CDR3 size: 15 residues. CDR3 coding DNA: TGTGCCATCAGTGAGAACCAGGCGAACACCGGGGAGCTGTTTTTT. Its translation: CAISENQANTGELFF.

J is TRBJ2-1 and V is TRBV5-6; no firm D call. The CDR3 spans 14 residues. Germline V lookup: CDR1 SGHDT, CDR2 YYEEEE. With 4 bases removed from V and 4 bases from J, the gap between germline ends came to 12 bases. CDR3 region: CASSDSRHYNEQFF. In DNA form, the CDR3 reads TGTGCCAGCAGCGATAGCCGTCATTACAATGAGCAGTTCTTC.

The chain couples TRBV10-3 to TRBJ2-5; 7 bases agree with TRBD1. V lost 6 bases and J lost 2; bases outside the gene matches: 6. Germline V gives CDR1 ENHRY, CDR2 SYGVKD. The CDR3 contains 14 residues. The CDR3 reads CAIRRQGVQETQYF. The CDR3 DNA follows: TGTGCCATCAGGAGACAGGGCGTTCAAGAGACCCAGTACTTC.

The chain is built from TRBV6-6 and TRBJ2-4, with 7 positions matching TRBD1. Germline CDR1 is MNHNY and CDR2 is SVGAGI (reference sequence). Trimming cost V 4 bases and J 5 bases; bases outside gene matches: 11. This CDR3 is 16 amino acids long. The CDR3 DNA reads as TGTGCCAGCAGTTCCTTTGGGACAGCCCAGGAAAACATTCAGTACTTC. It specifies CASSSFGTAQENIQYF.

The rearrangement links TRBV4-2 to TRBJ2-7; 7 nucleotides match TRBD2. The germline CDR1 and CDR2 sequences are LGHNA and YNFKEQ. V lost 2 bases and J lost 4; bases outside the gene matches: 11. The CDR3 runs to 16 residues. CDR3 sequence: CASSQLSSGGAYEQYF. The CDR3 coding sequence is TGTGCCAGCAGCCAATTATCTAGCGGCGGGGCGTACGAGCAGTACTTC.

J is TRBJ2-5 and V is TRBV4-3; 10 bases fit TRBD1. V lost 4 bases and J lost 3; bases outside the gene matches: 5. Germline V CDR1 and CDR2: LGHNA, YSLEER. The CDR3 extends over 15 amino acids. The CDR3 DNA sequence: TGCGCCAGCAGCCGATCCGGGACAGGGGAAGAGACCCAGTACTTC. Protein product: CASSRSGTGEETQYF.

The V call is TRBV7-3, the J call TRBJ2-5; 11 bases agree with TRBD1. With 2 bases clipped from V and 4 bases from J, the junction kept 3 bases outside the gene matches. The CDR3 has 15 residues. Germline-derived CDR1 and CDR2 are SGHTA and FQGTGA. CDR3 residues: CASSLGTGGGETQYF. CDR3 nucleotide sequence: TGTGCCAGCAGCTTAGGGACAGGGGGGGGAGAGACCCAGTACTTC.

V and J are TRBV28 and TRBJ2-7, with TRBD2 as a possible D gene (5 bases). The V end lost 8 bases, the J end lost 5 bases, and 22 bases lay between the germline ends. In germline, CDR1 is MDHEN, CDR2 SYDVKM. The CDR3 has 15 amino acids. CDR3 DNA: TGTGCCAGCGAGTCCTTTTTTTCGCGAGGGAACGAGCAGTACTTC. Its protein is CASESFFSRGNEQYF.

The gene calls are TRBV6-5 and TRBJ2-7, with D possibly matching TRBD2 (5 bases). V was pared by 4 bases and J by 5 bases, with 18 bases between. The CDR3 sequence is 15 residues long. Germline values: CDR1 MNHEY, CDR2 SVGAGI. The CDR3, as DNA: TGTGCCAGCAGTTGGTCTAAGCGGAGCGATAACGAGCAGTACTTC. It encodes CASSWSKRSDNEQYF.

The chain combines TRBV11-1 with TRBJ2-7; D is undetermined. CDR1 and CDR2 (germline): SGHAT, FQDESV (reference sequence). Trimming removed 5 bases at V and 6 bases at J, with 14 bases between. The CDR3 loop spans 13 amino acids. CDR3 nucleotides: TGTGCCAGCAGCGGACGTTCGGTCGGCGAGCAGTACTTC. It translates to CASSGRSVGEQYF.

The chain recombines TRBV5-5 with TRBJ1-3; TRBD1 might be the D (5 bases). CDR1 is SGHKS, CDR2 YYEKEE, per germline (reference sequence). The CDR3 sequence is 14 residues long. V shed 4 bases and J shed 4 bases, with 12 bases lying between them. The CDR3 reads CASSHRDVGNTIYF. DNA for the CDR3: TGTGCCAGCAGCCACCGGGACGTAGGAAACACCATATATTTT.

The chain couples TRBV5-6 to TRBJ2-5; 10 nucleotides line up with TRBD1. Germline trimming cut 0 bases from V and 4 bases from J; bases unmatched to any gene: 3. This CDR3 has 15 amino acids. Germline lookup yields CDR1 SGHDT and CDR2 YYEEEE. This CDR3 reads CASSLGGQGTETQYF. The CDR3 coding sequence is TGTGCCAGCAGCTTGGGGGGACAGGGGACAGAGACCCAGTACTTC.

The J gene is TRBJ2-5, the V gene TRBV28; 7 bases are shared with TRBD1. Trimming took 4 bases from V and 4 from J; bases not matched to a gene: 6. CDR1 and CDR2 from the germline V gene are MDHEN and SYDVKM. The CDR3 consists of 14 residues. CDR3 in amino acids: CASSSTGLGETQYF. The CDR3 DNA sequence: TGTGCCAGCAGTTCGACAGGGTTGGGAGAGACCCAGTACTTC.

This chain links TRBV7-9 with TRBJ2-1; 11 nucleotides match TRBD1. This CDR3 comprises 15 residues. Germline trimming cut 5 bases from V and 7 bases from J; bases unmatched to any gene: 7. CDR1 is SEHNR and CDR2 is FQNEAQ in the germline V gene (reference sequence). The CDR3 region is CASSPGTGGGNEQFF. In nucleotides, the CDR3 is TGTGCCAGCAGCCCAGGGACAGGGGGAGGGAATGAGCAGTTCTTC.

The rearrangement links TRBV18 to TRBJ1-2, with D perhaps TRBD1 (5 bases). Germline V gene lookup returns CDR1 KGHSH and CDR2 LQKENI. The CDR3 runs to 15 residues. The germline V and J ends were trimmed by 4 bases and 2 bases, with 14 bases remaining between them. CDR3 nucleotide sequence: TGTGCCAGCTCACTTTCTGGGGCCCAGAACTATGGCTACACCTTC. Amino acid sequence: CASSLSGAQNYGYTF.

The chain links TRBV11-2 to TRBJ2-1; 9 bases match TRBD2. The CDR3 totals 16 residues. Germline assignment: CDR1 SGHAT and CDR2 FQNNGV. V lost 5 bases to trimming and J lost 4 bases; unmatched junction nucleotides: 9. CDR3 bases: TGTGCCAGCAGCCCGGGAGGGGGACTAGCTTACAATGAGCAGTTCTTC. Protein sequence: CASSPGGGLAYNEQFF. Full variable domain (outside the CDR3, taken from reference TRBV11-2 and TRBJ2-1): EAGVAQSPRYKIIEKRQSVAFWCNPISGHATLYWYQQILGQGPKLLIQFQNNGVVDDSQLPKDRFSAERLKGVDSTLKIQPAKLEDSAVYLCASSPGGGLAYNEQFFGPGTRLTVL.

This clone was seen only a few times. This chain connects TRBV7-3 to TRBJ2-7; 7 bases are shared with TRBD2. Germline loops: CDR1 SGHTA, CDR2 FQGTGA. This CDR3 is 13 amino acids long. With 4 bases clipped from V and 7 bases from J, the junction kept 7 bases outside the gene matches. In DNA form, the CDR3 reads TGTGCCAGCAGCTCGGGACTAACCGCGGAGCAGTACTTC. As protein: CASSSGLTAEQYF.

The rearrangement uses TRBV5-5 and TRBJ1-4, with 7 nucleotides matching TRBD1. CDR1 SGHKS and CDR2 YYEKEE come from the germline V gene (reference sequence). V lost 7 bases, J lost 4 bases, and 4 bases stayed unmatched. The CDR3 covers 13 residues. The CDR3 DNA sequence: TGTGCCAGCGGGGGACAGCTTAATGAAAAACTGTTTTTT. Translation gives CASGGQLNEKLFF.

The chain carries TRBV9 and TRBJ2-1, with no clear D. Trimming left V 0 bases short and J 3 bases short, with 13 bases between. Germline V lookup: CDR1 SGDLS, CDR2 YYNGEE. The CDR3 consists of 16 residues. CDR3 residues: CASSVDQSAIYNEQFF. The CDR3, as DNA: TGTGCCAGCAGCGTAGATCAGAGCGCTATCTACAATGAGCAGTTCTTC.